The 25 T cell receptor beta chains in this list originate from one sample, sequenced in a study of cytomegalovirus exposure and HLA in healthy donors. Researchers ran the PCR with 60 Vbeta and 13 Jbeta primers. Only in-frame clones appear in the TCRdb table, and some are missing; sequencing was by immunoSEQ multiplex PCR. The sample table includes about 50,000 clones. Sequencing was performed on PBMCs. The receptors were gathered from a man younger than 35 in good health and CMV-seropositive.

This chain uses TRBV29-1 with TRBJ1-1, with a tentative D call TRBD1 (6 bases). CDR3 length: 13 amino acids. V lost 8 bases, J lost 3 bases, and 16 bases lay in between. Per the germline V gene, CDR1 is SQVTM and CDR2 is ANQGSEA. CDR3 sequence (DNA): TGCAGCCTCTTTGGACAGAGCGACACTGAAGCTTTCTTT. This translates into CSLFGQSDTEAFF. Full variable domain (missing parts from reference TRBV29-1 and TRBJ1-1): SAVISQKPSRDICQRGTSLTIQCQVDSQVTMMFWYRQQPGQSLTLIATANQGSEATYESGFVIDKFPISRPNLTFSTLTVSNMSPEDSSIYLCSLFGQSDTEAFFGQGTRLTVV.

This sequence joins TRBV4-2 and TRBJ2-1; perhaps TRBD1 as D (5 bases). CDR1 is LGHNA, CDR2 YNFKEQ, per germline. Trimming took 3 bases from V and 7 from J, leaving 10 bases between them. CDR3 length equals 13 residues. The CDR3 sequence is CASSHPQGNEQFF. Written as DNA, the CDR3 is TGTGCCAGCAGCCATCCCCAGGGAAATGAGCAGTTCTTC.

CDR3 amino acids: CAISDRGEAPDTQYF. CDR3 bases: TGTGCCATCAGTGACAGGGGGGAGGCCCCAGATACGCAGTATTTT. The chain links TRBV10-3 to TRBJ2-3; a weak D match, TRBD1 (7 bases). The germline CDR1 and CDR2 sequences are ENHRY and SYGVKD. The CDR3 is 15 amino acids. V was pared by 3 bases and J by 4 bases, with 14 bases between.

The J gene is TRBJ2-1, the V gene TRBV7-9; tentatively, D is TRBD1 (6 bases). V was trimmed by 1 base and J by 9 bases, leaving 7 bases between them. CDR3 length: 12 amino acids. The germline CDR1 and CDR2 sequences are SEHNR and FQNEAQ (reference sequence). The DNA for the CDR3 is TGTGCCAGCAGCTTAGGGACAGCTGAGCAGTTCTTC. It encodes CASSLGTAEQFF. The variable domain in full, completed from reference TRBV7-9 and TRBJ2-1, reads DTGVSQNPRHKITKRGQNVTFRCDPISEHNRLYWYRQTLGQGPEFLTYFQNEAQLEKSRLLSDRFSAERPKGSFSTLEIQRTEQGDSAMYLCASSLGTAEQFFGPGTRLTVL.

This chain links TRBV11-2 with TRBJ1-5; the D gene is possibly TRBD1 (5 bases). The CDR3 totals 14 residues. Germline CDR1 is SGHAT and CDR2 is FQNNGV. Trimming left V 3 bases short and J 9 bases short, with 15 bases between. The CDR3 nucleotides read TGTGCCAGCAGCTTTTTCCCAGGCGGGGGGCCCCAGCATTTT. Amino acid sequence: CASSFFPGGGPQHF.

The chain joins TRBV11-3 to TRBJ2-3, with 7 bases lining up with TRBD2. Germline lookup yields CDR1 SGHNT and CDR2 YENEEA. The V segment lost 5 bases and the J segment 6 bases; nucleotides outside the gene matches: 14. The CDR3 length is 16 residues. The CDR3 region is CASSIIAGERRDTQYF. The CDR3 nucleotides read TGTGCCAGCAGCATAATTGCGGGAGAGCGGAGGGATACGCAGTATTTT.

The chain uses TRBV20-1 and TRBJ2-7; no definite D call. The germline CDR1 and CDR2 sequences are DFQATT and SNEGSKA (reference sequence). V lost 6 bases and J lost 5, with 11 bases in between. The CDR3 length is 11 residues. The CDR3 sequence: CSARVMNEQYF. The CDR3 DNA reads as TGCAGTGCCCGGGTCATGAACGAGCAGTACTTC.

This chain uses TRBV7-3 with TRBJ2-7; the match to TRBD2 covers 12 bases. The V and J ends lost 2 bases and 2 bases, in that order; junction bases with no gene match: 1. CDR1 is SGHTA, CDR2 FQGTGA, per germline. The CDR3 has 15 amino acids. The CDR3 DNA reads TGTGCCAGCAGCTTACTAGCGGGAGGGCCCTACGAGCAGTACTTC. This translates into CASSLLAGGPYEQYF.

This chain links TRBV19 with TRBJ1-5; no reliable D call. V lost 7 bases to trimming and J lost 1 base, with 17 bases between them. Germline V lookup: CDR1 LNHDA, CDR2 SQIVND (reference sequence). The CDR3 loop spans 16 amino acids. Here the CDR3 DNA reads TGTGCCAGTAAAGGCCTAGGCAGCGGAAGCAATCAGCCCCAGCATTTT. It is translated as CASKGLGSGSNQPQHF.

CDR3 loop: CSVVGAREQYF. CDR3 nucleotides: TGCAGCGTGGTGGGGGCGAGGGAGCAGTACTTC. The chain employs TRBV29-1 and TRBJ2-7, with D possibly matching TRBD1 (6 bases). V was trimmed by 6 bases and J by 7 bases, leaving 13 bases between them. Germline V lookup: CDR1 SQVTM, CDR2 ANQGSEA. The CDR3 covers 11 residues.

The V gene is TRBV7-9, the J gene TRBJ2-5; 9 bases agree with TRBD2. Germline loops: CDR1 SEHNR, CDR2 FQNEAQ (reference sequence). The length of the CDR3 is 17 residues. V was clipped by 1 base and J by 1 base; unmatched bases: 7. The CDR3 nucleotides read TGTGCCAGCAGCTTAGTATTTCTAGCGGGATCCCAAGAGACCCAGTACTTC. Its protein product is CASSLVFLAGSQETQYF.

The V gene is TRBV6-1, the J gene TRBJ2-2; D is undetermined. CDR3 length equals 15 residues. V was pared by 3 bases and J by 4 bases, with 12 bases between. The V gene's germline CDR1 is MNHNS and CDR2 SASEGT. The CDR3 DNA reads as TGTGCCAGCAGTGAGCTGATAGTCACCACCGGGGAGCTGTTTTTT. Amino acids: CASSELIVTTGELFF.

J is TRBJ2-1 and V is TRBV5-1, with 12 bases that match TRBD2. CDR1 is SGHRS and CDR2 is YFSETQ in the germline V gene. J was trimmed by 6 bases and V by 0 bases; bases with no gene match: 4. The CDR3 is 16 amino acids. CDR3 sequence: CASSLAGLAGTNEQFF. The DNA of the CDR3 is TGCGCCAGCAGCTTGGCCGGACTAGCGGGGACCAATGAGCAGTTCTTC.

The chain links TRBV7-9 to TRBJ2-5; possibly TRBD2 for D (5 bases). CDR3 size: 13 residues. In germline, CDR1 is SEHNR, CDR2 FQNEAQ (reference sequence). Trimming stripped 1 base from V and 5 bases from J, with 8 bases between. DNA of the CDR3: TGTGCCAGCAGCTTAGTCGGCGGGGAGACCCAGTACTTC. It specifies CASSLVGGETQYF. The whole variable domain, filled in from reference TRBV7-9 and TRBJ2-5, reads DTGVSQNPRHKITKRGQNVTFRCDPISEHNRLYWYRQTLGQGPEFLTYFQNEAQLEKSRLLSDRFSAERPKGSFSTLEIQRTEQGDSAMYLCASSLVGGETQYFGPGTRLLVL.

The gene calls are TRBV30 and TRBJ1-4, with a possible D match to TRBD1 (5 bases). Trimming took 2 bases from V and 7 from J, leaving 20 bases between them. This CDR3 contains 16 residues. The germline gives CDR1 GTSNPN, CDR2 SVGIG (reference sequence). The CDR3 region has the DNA TGTGCCTGGAGTCCTACTATCGGGACTGGGGGTGAAAAACTGTTTTTT. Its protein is CAWSPTIGTGGEKLFF.

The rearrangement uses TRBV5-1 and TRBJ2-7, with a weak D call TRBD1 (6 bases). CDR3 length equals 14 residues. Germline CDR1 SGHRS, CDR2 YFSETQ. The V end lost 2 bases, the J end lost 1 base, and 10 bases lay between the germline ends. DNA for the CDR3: TGCGCCAGCAGCTTATCGGACAGATCCTACGAGCAGTACTTC. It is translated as CASSLSDRSYEQYF.

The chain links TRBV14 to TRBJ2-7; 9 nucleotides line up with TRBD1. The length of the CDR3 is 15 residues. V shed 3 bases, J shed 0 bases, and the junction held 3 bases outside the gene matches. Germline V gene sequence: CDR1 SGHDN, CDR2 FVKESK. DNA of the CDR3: TGTGCCAGCAGCCATACGGGACAGGGCTCCTACGAGCAGTACTTC. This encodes CASSHTGQGSYEQYF.

The CDR3 sequence: CASSALRYEQYF. Here the CDR3 DNA reads TGTGCCAGCAGTGCACTTCGCTACGAGCAGTACTTC. The chain carries TRBV25-1 and TRBJ2-5; no firm D call. TRBJ2-7 matches the DNA end more closely, so the J call is doubtful. The CDR3 is made up of 12 amino acids. Germline V CDR1 and CDR2: MGHDK, SYGVNS.

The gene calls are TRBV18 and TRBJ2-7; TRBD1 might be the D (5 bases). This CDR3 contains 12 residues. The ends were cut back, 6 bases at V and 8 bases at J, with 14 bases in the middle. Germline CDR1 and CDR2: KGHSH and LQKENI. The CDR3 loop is CASSHSQGKQYF. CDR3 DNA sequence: TGTGCCAGCTCCCACAGCCAGGGAAAGCAGTACTTC.

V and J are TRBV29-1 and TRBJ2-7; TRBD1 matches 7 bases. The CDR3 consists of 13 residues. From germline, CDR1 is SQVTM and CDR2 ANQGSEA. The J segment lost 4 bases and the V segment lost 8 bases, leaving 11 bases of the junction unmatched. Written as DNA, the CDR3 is TGCAGCACGAGGGGGACAGCTACGTACGAGCAGTACTTC. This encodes CSTRGTATYEQYF.

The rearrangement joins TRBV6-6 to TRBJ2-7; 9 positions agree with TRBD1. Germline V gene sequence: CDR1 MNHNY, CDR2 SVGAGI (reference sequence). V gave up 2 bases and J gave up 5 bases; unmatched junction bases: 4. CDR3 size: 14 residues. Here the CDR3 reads CASSYGTGLDEQYF. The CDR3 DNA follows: TGTGCCAGCAGTTACGGGACAGGGTTGGACGAGCAGTACTTC.

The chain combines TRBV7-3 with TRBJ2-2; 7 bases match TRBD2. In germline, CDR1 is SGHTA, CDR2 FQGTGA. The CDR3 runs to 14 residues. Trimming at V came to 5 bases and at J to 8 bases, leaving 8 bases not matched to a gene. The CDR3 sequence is CASSPPGGTGELFF. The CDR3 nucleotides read TGTGCCAGCAGCCCCCCGGGAGGAACGGGGGAGCTGTTTTTT.

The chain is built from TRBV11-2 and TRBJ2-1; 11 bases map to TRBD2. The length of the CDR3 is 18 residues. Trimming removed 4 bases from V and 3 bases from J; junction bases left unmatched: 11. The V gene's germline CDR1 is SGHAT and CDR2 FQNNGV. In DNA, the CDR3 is TGTGCCAGCAGCTCTCTCCGGACTAGCGGGCGTCTCTACAATGAGCAGTTCTTC. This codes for CASSSLRTSGRLYNEQFF.

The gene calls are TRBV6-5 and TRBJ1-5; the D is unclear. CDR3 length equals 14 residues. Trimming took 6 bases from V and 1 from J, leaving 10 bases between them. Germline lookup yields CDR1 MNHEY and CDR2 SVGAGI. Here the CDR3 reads CASSRSPSNQPQHF. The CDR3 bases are TGTGCCAGCAGCCGCAGTCCCAGCAATCAGCCCCAGCATTTT.

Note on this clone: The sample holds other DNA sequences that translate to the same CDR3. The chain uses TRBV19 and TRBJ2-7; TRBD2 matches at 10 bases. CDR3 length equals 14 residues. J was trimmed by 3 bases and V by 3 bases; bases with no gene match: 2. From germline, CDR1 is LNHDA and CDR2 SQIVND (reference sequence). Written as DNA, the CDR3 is TGTGCCAGTAGTATTTTAGCGGGAGGCTACGAGCAGTACTTC. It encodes CASSILAGGYEQYF.